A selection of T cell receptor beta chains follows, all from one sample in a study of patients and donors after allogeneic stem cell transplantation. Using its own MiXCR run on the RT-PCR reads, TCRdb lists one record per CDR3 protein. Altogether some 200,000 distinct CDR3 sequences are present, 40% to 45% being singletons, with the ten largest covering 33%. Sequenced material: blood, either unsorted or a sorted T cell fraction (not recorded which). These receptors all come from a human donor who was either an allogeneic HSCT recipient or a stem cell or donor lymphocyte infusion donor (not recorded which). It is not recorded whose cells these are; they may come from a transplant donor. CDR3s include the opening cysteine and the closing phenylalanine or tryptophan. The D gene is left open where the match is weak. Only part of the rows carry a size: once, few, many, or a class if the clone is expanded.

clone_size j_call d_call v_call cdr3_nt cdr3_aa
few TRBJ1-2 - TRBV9 TGTGCCAGCAGCGGGACATTCCAGGGCTACACCTTC CASSGTFQGYTF
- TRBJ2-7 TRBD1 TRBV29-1 TGCAGCGTTGTGGGGACAGGGTCGGGCTACGAGCAGTACTTC CSVVGTGSGYEQYF
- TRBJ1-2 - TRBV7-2 TGTGCCAGCAGCTTAGGGGACATCCTTCCCTATGGCTACACCTTC CASSLGDILPYGYTF
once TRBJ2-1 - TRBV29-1 TGCAGCGTTTATCAGGGGCTTCTGGATGAGCAGTTCTTC CSVYQGLLDEQFF
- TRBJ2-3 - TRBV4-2 TGTGCCAGCAGCCAAGGGAGCGGAGATGGGGATACGCAGTATTTT CASSQGSGDGDTQYF
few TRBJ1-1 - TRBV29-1 TGCAGCGTTCAGCCTGAAGCTTTCTTT CSVQPEAFF
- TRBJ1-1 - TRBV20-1 TGCAGTGCATCTGGGGACACTGAAGCTTTCTTT CSASGDTEAFF
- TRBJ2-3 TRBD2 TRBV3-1 TGTGCCAGCAGCCAAGAGACAGCTAGCGGGCCAGATACGCAGTATTTT CASSQETASGPDTQYF
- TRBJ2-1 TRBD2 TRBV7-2 TGTGCCAGCAGCTTTAGGCTAGCGGGAGGGCCCCGCAATGAGCAGTTCTTC CASSFRLAGGPRNEQFF
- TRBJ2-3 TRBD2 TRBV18 TGTGCCAGCTCACTAGTAGCGGGAGGCCACACAGATACGCAGTATTTT CASSLVAGGHTDTQYF
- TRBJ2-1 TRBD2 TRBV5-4 TGTGCCAGCAGCTTCTGGCGGGGGGACAATGAGCAGTTCTTC CASSFWRGDNEQFF
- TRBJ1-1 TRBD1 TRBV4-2 TGTGCCAGCAACCCCAGGGGGGGCGAAGGGAACACTGAAGCTTTCTTT CASNPRGGEGNTEAFF
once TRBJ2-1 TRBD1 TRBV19 TGTGCCAGTCAGACAGGGGGCGGGTACAATGAGCAGTTCTTC CASQTGGGYNEQFF
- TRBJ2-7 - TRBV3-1 TGTGCCAGCAGCCTTTCGACTTTCAGCGTCAACTACGAGCAGTACTTC CASSLSTFSVNYEQYF
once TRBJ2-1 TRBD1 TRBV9 TGTGCCAGCAGCGGCGACAGGGGCTACAATGAGCAGTTCTTC CASSGDRGYNEQFF
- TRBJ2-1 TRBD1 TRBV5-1 TGCGCCAGCAGCCTCCCGGGACAGGGCTACAATGAGCAGTTCTTC CASSLPGQGYNEQFF
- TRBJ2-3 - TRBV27 TGTGCCAGCAGTTTAGAAGGGAGGAGGACAGATACGCAGTATTTT CASSLEGRRTDTQYF
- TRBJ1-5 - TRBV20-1 TGCAGTGCTAGACCCGGGGTGGATCAGCCCCAGCATTTT CSARPGVDQPQHF
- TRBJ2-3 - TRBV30 TGTGCCTGGAGCCTTAGCACAGATACGCAGTATTTT CAWSLSTDTQYF
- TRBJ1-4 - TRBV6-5 TGTGCCAGCAGTCTGGCTCTCTTTAATGAAAAACTGTTTTTT CASSLALFNEKLFF
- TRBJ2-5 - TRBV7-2 TGTGCCAGCAGCTTGCCGGGGGGCTGGGAGACCCAGTACTTC CASSLPGGWETQYF
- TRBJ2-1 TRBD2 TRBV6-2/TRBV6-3 TGTGCCAGCACCAAAACCCCAAGCGGGATTAGGAGCTCCTACAATGAGCAGTTCTTC CASTKTPSGIRSSYNEQFF
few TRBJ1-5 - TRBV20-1 TGCAGTGCTAGAGATACAGGGATCAATCAGCCCCAGCATTTT CSARDTGINQPQHF
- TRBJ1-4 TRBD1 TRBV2 TGTGCCAGCAGTGTTGAAACAGGGGATTTCGAAAAACTGTTTTTT CASSVETGDFEKLFF
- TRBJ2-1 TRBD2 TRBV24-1 TGTGCCACCAGTGACCCTGGGACTAGCGGGAGTAACGTGCAGTTCTTC CATSDPGTSGSNVQFF
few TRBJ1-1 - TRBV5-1 TGCGCCAGCAGCCCCGACGGGTTCATATCTGACACTGAAGCTTTCTTT CASSPDGFISDTEAFF
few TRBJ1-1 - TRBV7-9 TGTGCCAGCAGCCTTACCGATTCCGGCACTGAAGCTTTCTTT CASSLTDSGTEAFF
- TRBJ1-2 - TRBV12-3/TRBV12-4 TGTGCCAGCAGTTTAGGACAGGTCGGATATGGCTACACCTTC CASSLGQVGYGYTF
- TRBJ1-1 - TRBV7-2 TGTGCCAGCAGCTCAGACTGGAGCTTGCTGAACACTGAAGCTTTCTTT CASSSDWSLLNTEAFF
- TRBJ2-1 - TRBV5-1 TGCGCCAGCACGCTAGCGTTGAGCTCCTACAATGAGCAGTTCTTC CASTLALSSYNEQFF
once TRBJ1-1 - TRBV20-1 TGCAGTGCTAGAGATGGTAGGGCCACTGAAGCTTTCTTT CSARDGRATEAFF
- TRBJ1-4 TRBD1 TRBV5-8 TGTGCCAGCAGCTCGCTAACAGGGGCTGTTAATGAAAAACTGTTTTTT CASSSLTGAVNEKLFF
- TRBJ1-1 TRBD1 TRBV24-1 TGTGCCACCAGAGGAATACCGGGACAGCTGTCGAACACTGAAGCTTTCTTT CATRGIPGQLSNTEAFF
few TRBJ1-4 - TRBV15 TGTGCCACCAGCCCCCCGAGTCGGGAAGGAAAACTGTTTTTT CATSPPSREGKLFF
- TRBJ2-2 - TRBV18 TGTGCCAGCTCACTAAAGTCCATGGTAGCAGGAACGAACACCGGGGAGCTGTTTTTT CASSLKSMVAGTNTGELFF
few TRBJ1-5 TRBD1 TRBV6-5 TGTGCCAGCAGTCCTTACCCGGGACAGCTCCATCAGCCCCAGCATTTT CASSPYPGQLHQPQHF
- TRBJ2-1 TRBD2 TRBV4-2 TGTGCCAGCAGCCAAGACCTAGCGGGAGAAGCCTACAATGAGCAGTTCTTC CASSQDLAGEAYNEQFF
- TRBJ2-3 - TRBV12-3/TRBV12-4 TGTGCCAGCAGTTTAGCAGCGGACACAGATACGCAGTATTTT CASSLAADTDTQYF
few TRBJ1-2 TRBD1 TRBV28 TGTGCCAGCAGTTGGGGACAGGCTCTGGGCTACACCTTC CASSWGQALGYTF
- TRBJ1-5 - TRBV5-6 TGTGTCAGCAGCTTTGGTAGGGGCCCAGTAAATCAGCCCCAGCATTTT CVSSFGRGPVNQPQHF
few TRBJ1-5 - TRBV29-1 TGCAGCGTACTAATGACAGGCCACGACTTTAGCAATCAGCCCCAGCATTTT CSVLMTGHDFSNQPQHF
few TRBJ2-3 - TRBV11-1 TGTGCCAGCAGCTTAATTTATGAGACAGATACGCAGTATTTT CASSLIYETDTQYF
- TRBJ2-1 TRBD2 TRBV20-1 TGCACTCCCGGGACTAGCGTACATGAGCAGTTCTTC CTPGTSVHEQFF
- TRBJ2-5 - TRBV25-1 TGTGCCAGCAGGCGGGACACGGGAGGAGAGACCCAGTACTTC CASRRDTGGETQYF
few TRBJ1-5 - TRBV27 TGTGCCAGCGGGAGACGGAATCAGCCCCAGCATTTT CASGRRNQPQHF
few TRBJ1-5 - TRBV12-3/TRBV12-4 TGTGCCAGCAGTTTAGAGGAGAGGGAGACAGCCCAGCATTTT CASSLEERETAQHF
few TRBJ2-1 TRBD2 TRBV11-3 TGTGCCAGCAGCTTAATGTCTAGCGGGAGGAATGAGCAGTTCTTC CASSLMSSGRNEQFF
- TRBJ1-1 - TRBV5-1 TGCGCCAGCAGTAGCGCAGGCGTGAACACTGAAGCTTTCTTT CASSSAGVNTEAFF
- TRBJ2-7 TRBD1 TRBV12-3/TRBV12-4 TGTGCCAGCAGTTTGGGGACAGGGGCATACTACGAGCAGTACTTC CASSLGTGAYYEQYF
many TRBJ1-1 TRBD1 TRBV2 TGTGCCAGCAGTATTGGGACAGGGCCCACTGAAGCTTTCTTT CASSIGTGPTEAFF
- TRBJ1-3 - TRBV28 TGTGCCAGCAGTTCATCCTCCTGGACTCTAAGACTCTCTGGAAACACCATATATTTT CASSSSSWTLRLSGNTIYF
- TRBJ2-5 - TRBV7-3 TGTGCCAGCAGCCCTGTGGGACGCCTCCAAGAGACCCAGTACTTC CASSPVGRLQETQYF
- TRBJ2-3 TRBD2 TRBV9 TGTGCCAGCAGCGGCATACTAGCGGGAGGCACAGATACGCAGTATTTT CASSGILAGGTDTQYF
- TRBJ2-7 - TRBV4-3 TGCGCCAGCAGCCAAGAAGGAGCTCACTTGGGCCAAAACGAGCAGTACTTC CASSQEGAHLGQNEQYF
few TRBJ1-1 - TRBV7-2 TGTGCCAGCAGCTTGGGTCCGGAACCGAACACTGAAGCTTTCTTT CASSLGPEPNTEAFF
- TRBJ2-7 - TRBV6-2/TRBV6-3 TGTGCCAGCAGTTACCCCGCCGCGGGCGGGCCCTACGAGCAGTACTTC CASSYPAAGGPYEQYF
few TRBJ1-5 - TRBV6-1 TGTGCCAGCAGTGCCCCTTCGGGCCTCCTAATGGGCAATCAGCCCCAGCATTTT CASSAPSGLLMGNQPQHF